This T cell receptor (beta chain) was identified during a study of T cell repertoires in cytomegalovirus infection. Trimming removed 5 bases from V and 3 bases from J, with 16 bases in between. This CDR3 has 15 residues. CDR1 and CDR2 (germline): SGHTA, FQGNSA. This clonotype was counted between two and nine times. Its antigen is not identified. The study's findings and limits: Dominating the ex vivo response were TCR beta clonotypes that were CMV-specific and HLA-C-restricted.

One entry per CDR3 protein results from TCRdb running MiXCR on the reads. The sample includes 550,000 to 700,000 distinct CDR3 sequences, about 40% seen only once; the top ten take 48%. This specimen was cultured PBMCs, taken from culture after CMV antigen stimulation. The sequence derives from a human donor in good health (CMV status not recorded). Some clones in this sample may be carry-over from other donors' samples. The rearrangement joins TRBV7-2 to TRBJ1-2, with D possibly TRBD1 on 5 matching bases. The CDR3 coding sequence is TGTGCCAGCAGCGCCTCAGGGAGTTTGGACTATGGCTACACCTTC. This codes for CASSASGSLDYGYTF.